A selection of T cell receptor beta chains follows, all from one sample in a study of cytomegalovirus exposure and HLA in healthy donors. The data were produced by immunoSEQ multiplex PCR, yet TCRdb's version contains in-frame clones alone and is incomplete. The data contain tens of thousands of clones, around 82% of them singletons. The sequencing sample was made of PBMCs. All receptors come from a man aged 18 to 30 in good health and CMV-seropositive. CDR3s include the opening cysteine and the closing phenylalanine or tryptophan. A D gene is named only where the DNA matches it firmly. Expanded clones are given a class, and other clones once, few, many or no size at all.

clone_size: .; d_call: .; j_call: TRBJ1-5; v_call: TRBV6-5; cdr3_length: 13; cdr3_nt: TGTGCCAGCACCCTCGGACTTAATCAGCCCCAGCATTTT; cdr3_aa: CASTLGLNQPQHF
clone_size: .; d_call: TRBD1; j_call: TRBJ2-7; v_call: TRBV6-5; cdr3_length: 14; cdr3_nt: TGTGCCAGCAGAGTAGGGACAGGAGCCTACGAGCAGTACTTC; cdr3_aa: CASRVGTGAYEQYF
clone_size: .; d_call: TRBD1; j_call: TRBJ1-2; v_call: TRBV6-1; cdr3_length: 14; cdr3_nt: TGTGCCAGCGAGGGACAGGAGCCCTTCTATGGCTACACCTTC; cdr3_aa: CASEGQEPFYGYTF
clone_size: .; d_call: .; j_call: TRBJ2-7; v_call: TRBV20-1; cdr3_length: 11; cdr3_nt: TGCAGTGCGGACAGCATCTACGAGCAGTACTTC; cdr3_aa: CSADSIYEQYF
clone_size: few; d_call: .; j_call: TRBJ1-3; v_call: TRBV5-1; cdr3_length: 17; cdr3_nt: TGCGCCAGCAGCCAAAGCTCTCCCGGGACAACTGGAAACACCATATATTTT; cdr3_aa: CASSQSSPGTTGNTIYF
clone_size: few; d_call: TRBD1; j_call: TRBJ1-5; v_call: TRBV6-1; cdr3_length: 15; cdr3_nt: TGTGCCAGCACTTCGACAGGGGGCTTGGGTCAGCCCCAGCATTTT; cdr3_aa: CASTSTGGLGQPQHF
clone_size: .; d_call: .; j_call: TRBJ1-1; v_call: TRBV6-1; cdr3_length: 13; cdr3_nt: TGTGCCAGCAGTGATAGGGGCAACACTGAAGCTTTCTTT; cdr3_aa: CASSDRGNTEAFF
clone_size: .; d_call: TRBD1; j_call: TRBJ2-1; v_call: TRBV10-3; cdr3_length: 14; cdr3_nt: TGTGCCATCAGCGGGACAGACTCCTACAATGAGCAGTTCTTC; cdr3_aa: CAISGTDSYNEQFF
clone_size: .; d_call: .; j_call: TRBJ2-2; v_call: TRBV29-1; cdr3_length: 13; cdr3_nt: TGCAGCGTTGCCACTAGCCAGGCCGGGGAGCTGTTTTTT; cdr3_aa: CSVATSQAGELFF
clone_size: .; d_call: TRBD2; j_call: TRBJ2-3; v_call: TRBV5-1; cdr3_length: 14; cdr3_nt: TGCGCCAGCAGCCCGGGACTAAGGGAAGATACGCAGTATTTT; cdr3_aa: CASSPGLREDTQYF
clone_size: .; d_call: TRBD1; j_call: TRBJ1-5; v_call: TRBV7-2; cdr3_length: 14; cdr3_nt: TGTGCCAGCAGCTACGGACAGGGACATCAGCCCCAGCATTTT; cdr3_aa: CASSYGQGHQPQHF
clone_size: .; d_call: .; j_call: TRBJ1-1; v_call: TRBV7-2; cdr3_length: 12; cdr3_nt: TGTGCCAGCAGCTTAGGGCAGGAGGTTGTTTTCTTT; cdr3_aa: CASSLGQEVVFF
clone_size: .; d_call: TRBD1; j_call: TRBJ1-1; v_call: TRBV30; cdr3_length: 15; cdr3_nt: TGTGCCTGGAGTGTAATTAACAGGGGGGTCACTGAAGCTTTCTTT; cdr3_aa: CAWSVINRGVTEAFF
clone_size: once; d_call: TRBD1; j_call: TRBJ1-2; v_call: TRBV2; cdr3_length: 13; cdr3_nt: TGTGCCAGCAGCCCGGGACAGGGGTTTGGCTACACCTTC; cdr3_aa: CASSPGQGFGYTF
clone_size: .; d_call: .; j_call: TRBJ1-1; v_call: TRBV6-5; cdr3_length: 13; cdr3_nt: TGTGCCAGCAGTTGGCGACAGTGGACTGAAGCTTTCTTT; cdr3_aa: CASSWRQWTEAFF
clone_size: .; d_call: .; j_call: TRBJ1-5; v_call: TRBV9; cdr3_length: 14; cdr3_nt: TGTGCCACCTCCGCCTGGCGGGGAGGTCAGCCCCAGCATTTT; cdr3_aa: CATSAWRGGQPQHF
clone_size: .; d_call: TRBD1; j_call: TRBJ1-1; v_call: TRBV2; cdr3_length: 15; cdr3_nt: TGTGCCAGCAGTGGGACAGGGGATGAAAACACTGAAGCTTTCTTT; cdr3_aa: CASSGTGDENTEAFF
clone_size: .; d_call: .; j_call: TRBJ1-1; v_call: TRBV29-1; cdr3_length: 13; cdr3_nt: TGCAGCGTTCTAGATCACCTTAACACTGAAGCTTTCTTT; cdr3_aa: CSVLDHLNTEAFF
clone_size: .; d_call: TRBD1; j_call: TRBJ1-5; v_call: TRBV6-1; cdr3_length: 15; cdr3_nt: TGTGCCAGTGGGTTACAGGGGGCGGGCAATCAGCCCCAGCATTTT; cdr3_aa: CASGLQGAGNQPQHF
clone_size: few; d_call: .; j_call: TRBJ1-1; v_call: TRBV18; cdr3_length: 14; cdr3_nt: TGTGCCAGCTCGCCGAACGGACAGTTCACTGAAGCTTTCTTT; cdr3_aa: CASSPNGQFTEAFF
clone_size: .; d_call: TRBD1; j_call: TRBJ2-7; v_call: TRBV6-5; cdr3_length: 13; cdr3_nt: TGTGCCAGCGAGAGAGAGACAGGGGGCGAGCAGTACTTC; cdr3_aa: CASERETGGEQYF
clone_size: .; d_call: TRBD2; j_call: TRBJ2-1; v_call: TRBV2; cdr3_length: 15; cdr3_nt: TGTGCCAGCAGACTAGCGGGAGCTTACTACAATGAGCAGTTCTTC; cdr3_aa: CASRLAGAYYNEQFF
clone_size: .; d_call: .; j_call: TRBJ1-5; v_call: TRBV6-5; cdr3_length: 14; cdr3_nt: TGTGCCAGCAGTGCCCAGGGTTCCAATCAGCCCCAGCATTTT; cdr3_aa: CASSAQGSNQPQHF
clone_size: few; d_call: TRBD1; j_call: TRBJ1-4; v_call: TRBV4-1; cdr3_length: 16; cdr3_nt: TGCGCCAGCAGCCGAAATACAGGGGCGACAAATGAAAAACTGTTTTTT; cdr3_aa: CASSRNTGATNEKLFF
clone_size: once; d_call: TRBD2; j_call: TRBJ2-5; v_call: TRBV5-4; cdr3_length: 15; cdr3_nt: TGTGCCAGCAGCTTGGCCGAGCAGGGAGGGGAGACCCAGTACTTC; cdr3_aa: CASSLAEQGGETQYF
clone_size: .; d_call: TRBD1; j_call: TRBJ2-6; v_call: TRBV25-1; cdr3_length: 18; cdr3_nt: TGTGCCAGCAGCCGGTGGGGACAGGCTATCTCTGGGGCCAACGTCCTGACTTTC; cdr3_aa: CASSRWGQAISGANVLTF
clone_size: .; d_call: .; j_call: TRBJ2-3; v_call: TRBV18; cdr3_length: 14; cdr3_nt: TGTGCCAGCTCACCACCGTCCGGCACAGATACGCAGTATTTT; cdr3_aa: CASSPPSGTDTQYF
clone_size: .; d_call: .; j_call: TRBJ2-6; v_call: TRBV7-9; cdr3_length: 12; cdr3_nt: TGTGCCAGCAGCTTCGAGACCAACGTCCTGACTTTC; cdr3_aa: CASSFETNVLTF
clone_size: .; d_call: .; j_call: TRBJ1-4; v_call: TRBV25-1; cdr3_length: 15; cdr3_nt: TGTGCCAGCAGTATCCTCCGGGGGGCGAGTGAAAAACTGTTTTTT; cdr3_aa: CASSILRGASEKLFF
clone_size: few; d_call: .; j_call: TRBJ1-5; v_call: TRBV5-1; cdr3_length: 15; cdr3_nt: TGCGCCAGCAGCTCCTCAGGTGATAGCAATCAGCCCCAGCATTTT; cdr3_aa: CASSSSGDSNQPQHF
clone_size: .; d_call: TRBD1; j_call: TRBJ2-1; v_call: TRBV9; cdr3_length: 15; cdr3_nt: TGTGCCAGCAGCGCCCAGGGGGCTTCCTACAATGAGCAGTTCTTC; cdr3_aa: CASSAQGASYNEQFF
clone_size: .; d_call: .; j_call: TRBJ1-1; v_call: TRBV6-4; cdr3_length: 14; cdr3_nt: TGTGCCAGCAGGGCCCGACGGAGCATCGATGAAGCTTTCTTT; cdr3_aa: CASRARRSIDEAFF
clone_size: few; d_call: .; j_call: TRBJ1-3; v_call: TRBV6-6; cdr3_length: 15; cdr3_nt: TGTGCCAGCAGCCACGAGGGAAATACTGGAAACACCATATATTTT; cdr3_aa: CASSHEGNTGNTIYF
clone_size: .; d_call: .; j_call: TRBJ1-5; v_call: TRBV6-1; cdr3_length: 15; cdr3_nt: TGTGCCAGCAGCCGACAGATTTATAGCAATCAGCCCCAGCATTTT; cdr3_aa: CASSRQIYSNQPQHF
clone_size: once; d_call: .; j_call: TRBJ2-2; v_call: TRBV30; cdr3_length: 12; cdr3_nt: TGTGCCTGGAGTGAGGAGGCCGGGGAGCTGTTTTTT; cdr3_aa: CAWSEEAGELFF
clone_size: .; d_call: TRBD1; j_call: TRBJ2-5; v_call: TRBV6-1; cdr3_length: 11; cdr3_nt: TGTGCCGGCACAGGGGGAGAGACCCAGTACTTC; cdr3_aa: CAGTGGETQYF
clone_size: .; d_call: .; j_call: TRBJ2-1; v_call: TRBV4-1; cdr3_length: 16; cdr3_nt: TGCGCCAGCAGCCAACCAGGGGGGACCCCCCTCAGTGAGCAGTTCTTC; cdr3_aa: CASSQPGGTPLSEQFF
clone_size: few; d_call: .; j_call: TRBJ1-1; v_call: TRBV7-2; cdr3_length: 14; cdr3_nt: TGTGCCAGCAGCTTTCAGGGATGGAGCACTGAAGCTTTCTTT; cdr3_aa: CASSFQGWSTEAFF
clone_size: .; d_call: .; j_call: TRBJ1-5; v_call: TRBV6-1; cdr3_length: 12; cdr3_nt: TGTGCCAGTTCTAGAGACCAGCAGCCCCAGCATTTT; cdr3_aa: CASSRDQQPQHF
clone_size: .; d_call: .; j_call: TRBJ2-1; v_call: TRBV6-6; cdr3_length: 11; cdr3_nt: TGTGCCAGCAGTGGAGTCGATGAGCAGTTCTTC; cdr3_aa: CASSGVDEQFF
clone_size: once; d_call: .; j_call: TRBJ2-1; v_call: TRBV19; cdr3_length: 14; cdr3_nt: TGTGCCAGTAGTATAGGACTAGTCTACAATGAGCAGTTCTTC; cdr3_aa: CASSIGLVYNEQFF
clone_size: .; d_call: .; j_call: TRBJ1-3; v_call: TRBV28; cdr3_length: 14; cdr3_nt: TGTGCCAGCAGCCTACGGGGGGCTGGAAACACCATATATTTT; cdr3_aa: CASSLRGAGNTIYF
clone_size: .; d_call: TRBD2; j_call: TRBJ2-1; v_call: TRBV6-6; cdr3_length: 15; cdr3_nt: TGTGCCAGCAGCCTGACTAGCGGGAGTCTTAATGAGCAGTTCTTC; cdr3_aa: CASSLTSGSLNEQFF
clone_size: once; d_call: .; j_call: TRBJ2-6; v_call: TRBV11-2; cdr3_length: 15; cdr3_nt: TGTGCCAGCAGCGACATAATCTCTGGGGCCAACGTCCTGACTTTC; cdr3_aa: CASSDIISGANVLTF
clone_size: .; d_call: .; j_call: TRBJ2-1; v_call: TRBV7-8; cdr3_length: 15; cdr3_nt: TGTGCCAGCAGCCCGACAGGGTCGGGAGACAATGAGCAGTTCTTC; cdr3_aa: CASSPTGSGDNEQFF
clone_size: .; d_call: TRBD1; j_call: TRBJ2-3; v_call: TRBV4-1; cdr3_length: 18; cdr3_nt: TGCGCCAGCAGCCAAGCCGGGACAGGGGCGGTCGGCACAGATACGCAGTATTTT; cdr3_aa: CASSQAGTGAVGTDTQYF
clone_size: .; d_call: TRBD1; j_call: TRBJ2-7; v_call: TRBV19; cdr3_length: 14; cdr3_nt: TGTGCCAGCTCAACAGGGGCACTTGCCTACGAGCAGTACTTC; cdr3_aa: CASSTGALAYEQYF
clone_size: .; d_call: TRBD2; j_call: TRBJ2-5; v_call: TRBV7-9; cdr3_length: 14; cdr3_nt: TGTGCCAGCAGCTTCGTTAGCGGGAGCTCTACCCAGTACTTC; cdr3_aa: CASSFVSGSSTQYF
clone_size: .; d_call: .; j_call: TRBJ1-1; v_call: TRBV5-1; cdr3_length: 14; cdr3_nt: TGCGCCAGCAGGCCCGGACAGATGAACACTGAAGCTTTCTTT; cdr3_aa: CASRPGQMNTEAFF
clone_size: .; d_call: TRBD1; j_call: TRBJ1-1; v_call: TRBV5-1; cdr3_length: 13; cdr3_nt: TGCGCCAGCAGCGCCGGGACAGGGTCTGAAGCTTTCTTT; cdr3_aa: CASSAGTGSEAFF